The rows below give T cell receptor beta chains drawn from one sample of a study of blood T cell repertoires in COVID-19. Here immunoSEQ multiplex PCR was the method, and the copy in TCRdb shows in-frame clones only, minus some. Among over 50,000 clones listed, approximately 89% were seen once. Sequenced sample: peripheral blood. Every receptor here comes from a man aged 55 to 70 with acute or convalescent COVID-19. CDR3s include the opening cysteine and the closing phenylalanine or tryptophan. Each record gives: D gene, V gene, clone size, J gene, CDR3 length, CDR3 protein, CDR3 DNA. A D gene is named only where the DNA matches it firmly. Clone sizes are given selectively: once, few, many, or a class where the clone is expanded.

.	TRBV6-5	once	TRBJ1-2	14	CASSYASQGSGYTF	TGTGCCAGCAGTTACGCGTCCCAGGGGAGTGGCTACACCTTC
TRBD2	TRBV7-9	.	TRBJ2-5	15	CASSPTRGGLETQYF	TGTGCCAGCAGCCCGACCCGCGGGGGTTTAGAGACCCAGTACTTC
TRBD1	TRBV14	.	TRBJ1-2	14	CASSGRGLGYGYTF	TGTGCCAGCAGCGGCAGGGGGTTGGGCTATGGCTACACCTTC
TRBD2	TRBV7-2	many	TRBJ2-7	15	CASSPSSGGAYEQYF	TGTGCCAGCAGCCCCTCTAGCGGGGGGGCCTACGAGCAGTACTTC
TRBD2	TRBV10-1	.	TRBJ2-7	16	CASSESRSGVKNEQYF	TGCGCCAGCAGTGAGTCGAGGAGCGGGGTTAAAAACGAGCAGTACTTC
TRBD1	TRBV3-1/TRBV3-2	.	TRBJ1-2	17	CASSQETRTGMNYGYTF	TGTGCCAGCAGCCAAGAGACCAGGACAGGGATGAACTATGGCTACACCTTC
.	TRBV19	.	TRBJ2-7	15	CASSTTGDSATEQYF	TGTGCCAGTAGTACGACGGGGGACAGTGCTACCGAGCAGTACTTC
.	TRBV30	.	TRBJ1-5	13	CAWSPSGDQPQHF	TGTGCCTGGAGTCCCTCGGGTGATCAGCCCCAGCATTTT
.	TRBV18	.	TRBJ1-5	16	CASSRGLRESNQPQHF	TGTGCCAGCTCACGGGGCCTCCGTGAAAGCAATCAGCCCCAGCATTTT
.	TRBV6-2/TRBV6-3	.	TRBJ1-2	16	CASSPPAPGLLYGYTF	TGTGCCAGCAGCCCCCCCGCCCCGGGACTCCTCTATGGCTACACCTTC
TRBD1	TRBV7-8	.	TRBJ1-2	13	CASSLEGAKGYTF	TGTGCCAGCAGCTTAGAGGGGGCGAAAGGCTACACCTTC
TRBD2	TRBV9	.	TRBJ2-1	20	CASSVEGGTSGARSLNEQFF	TGTGCCAGCAGCGTAGAGGGTGGGACTAGCGGGGCCCGATCCCTAAATGAGCAGTTCTTC
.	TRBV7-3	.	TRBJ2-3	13	CASSFKRGDTQYF	TGTGCCAGCAGCTTTAAACGGGGAGATACGCAGTATTTT
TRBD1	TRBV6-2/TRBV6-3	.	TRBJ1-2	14	CASSAGQGGYGYTF	TGTGCCAGCAGCGCCGGGCAGGGGGGCTATGGCTACACCTTC
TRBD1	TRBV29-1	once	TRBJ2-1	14	CSVEAGTGHNEQFF	TGCAGCGTTGAGGCCGGGACAGGGCACAATGAGCAGTTCTTC
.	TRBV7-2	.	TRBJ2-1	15	CASSLAGRVVNEQFF	TGTGCCAGCAGCTTAGCTGGGCGAGTTGTCAATGAGCAGTTCTTC
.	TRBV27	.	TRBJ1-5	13	CASGGGGNQPQHF	TGTGCCAGCGGGGGCGGCGGCAATCAGCCCCAGCATTTT
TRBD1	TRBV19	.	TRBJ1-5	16	CASSRTGGLSNQPQHF	TGTGCCAGTAGTCGGACAGGGGGACTTAGCAATCAGCCCCAGCATTTT
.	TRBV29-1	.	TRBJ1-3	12	CSVAGSGNTIYF	TGCAGCGTTGCAGGGTCTGGAAACACCATATATTTT
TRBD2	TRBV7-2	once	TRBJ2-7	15	CASRPGPGGRYEQYF	TGTGCCAGCAGACCCGGCCCGGGGGGGAGATACGAGCAGTACTTC